This entry is about one T cell receptor beta chain. These data belong to a study of blood T cell repertoires in COVID-19. Sequencing used immunoSEQ multiplex PCR; TCRdb keeps in-frame clones, though not all of them. Among some 300,000 clones listed, approximately 89% were seen once. V lost 5 bases, J lost 6 bases, and 21 bases stayed unmatched. Germline V lookup: CDR1 SEHNR, CDR2 FQNEAQ (reference sequence). The CDR3 is 18 residues long. The sequence was obtained from a woman in her 30s who had recovered from COVID-19. The rearrangement uses TRBV7-9 and TRBJ1-2, with 7 bases identical to TRBD1. Sample: PBMCs or T cells enriched from blood (not recorded which). In nucleotides, the CDR3 is TGTGCCAGCAGCCCCTGGGGGAAAGACAGGGCGGGAAAGGATGGCTACACCTTC. As protein: CASSPWGKDRAGKDGYTF.